The T cell receptor beta chain described here comes from a study of regulatory T cells in long-lasting Graves disease. Germline-derived CDR1 and CDR2 are DFQATT and SNEGSKA (reference sequence). The CDR3 covers 15 residues. V was pared by 6 bases and J by 4 bases, with 10 bases of the junction left unmatched. Documented time point: persistent/refractory GD, antithyroid drugs over 5 years with positive TRAb. The authors made the TCR library using RNA they extracted from PBMCs. Patients with Graves' disease were diagnosed by American Thyroid Association guidelines. Patients were from an endocrinology department in Xi'an, China. This clonotype was found a few times. What it binds is not known. In building TCR beta libraries, iRepertoire HTBI primers were used together with Arm-PCR of CDR3 regions. TCRdb passed the multiplex PCR reads through MiXCR, listing each CDR3 protein once. The sample records about 660,000 distinct CDR3 sequences, around 30% being singletons.

Findings and limits, study-wide: The study found persistent patients shared more public clonotypes (2,741) than new patients (about 1,000).

The sequenced sample was peripheral blood mononuclear cells (PBMCs), obtained when the disease was refractory, from a patient treated with antithyroid drugs. The TCR sequence derives from a female donor with Graves disease. The V call is TRBV20-1, the J call TRBJ2-5; 11 bases map to TRBD2. Here the CDR3 DNA reads TGCAGTGCGGGGACTAGCGGACCCCCGAGAGAGACCCAGTACTTC. Encoded protein: CSAGTSGPPRETQYF.